Presented here are 9 T cell receptor beta chains from one specimen sequenced in a study of technical replicates of blood from several donors (dated by TCRdb to 2016 to 2017). The method was the immunoSEQ multiplex PCR assay. Held by TCRdb, this immuneACCESS table contains in-frame sequences only and omits some clones. Under half of the omission traces to an unresolved V gene where checked; the cause of the rest is unknown. Within this sample are roughly 93,000 clones, with almost 96% of them counted one time only. The ten largest account for roughly 0.2% of the sample. Specimen: T cells isolated from PBMCs. The receptor set was obtained from a human donor in good health.

This chain connects TRBV7-6 to TRBJ2-7; 8 bases align to TRBD2. The CDR3 loop spans 13 amino acids. The trim removed 3 bases at V and 3 bases at J, leaving 1 base unmatched. Germline assignment: CDR1 SGHVS and CDR2 FNYEAQ. The CDR3 spells CASSFSGIYEQYF. In DNA form, the CDR3 reads TGTGCCAGCAGCTTTAGCGGGATCTACGAGCAGTACTTC.

The chain employs TRBV5-4 and TRBJ1-2; D is perhaps TRBD1 (6 bases). CDR1 is SGHNT, CDR2 YYREEE, per germline (reference sequence). This CDR3 spans 14 amino acids. The V end lost 2 bases, the J end lost 4 bases, and 12 bases lay between the germline ends. CDR3 sequence: CASSLSNRAYGYTF. The CDR3, as DNA: TGTGCCAGCAGCTTATCAAACAGGGCCTATGGCTACACCTTC.

V is TRBV19 and J is TRBJ2-3, with TRBD2 matching 11 bases. This CDR3 contains 15 residues. V lost 3 bases, J lost 5 bases, and 4 bases stayed unmatched. Germline-derived CDR1 and CDR2 are LNHDA and SQIVND (reference sequence). The CDR3 is CASSMTSGNVDTQYF. The CDR3 DNA sequence: TGTGCCAGTAGTATGACTAGCGGGAATGTAGATACGCAGTATTTT.

CDR3 residues: CASSVGQGASREQYF. In nucleotides, the CDR3 is TGTGCCAGCAGCGTCGGACAGGGGGCTTCTCGGGAGCAGTACTTC. The chain has TRBV9 and TRBJ2-7; 11 nucleotides line up with TRBD1. Germline-derived CDR1 and CDR2 are SGDLS and YYNGEE. After removal of 2 bases from V and 7 bases from J, the junction contained 8 bases not matched to a gene. The CDR3 is 15 amino acids.

The chain has TRBV2 and TRBJ2-2; maybe TRBD1 (5 bases). The V gene lost 3 bases and the J gene lost 10 bases, with 12 bases spanning the gap. CDR3 length: 13 amino acids. The V gene's germline CDR1 is SNHLY and CDR2 FYNNEI. The chain's CDR3 is CASSEDIRVELFF. The CDR3 DNA is TGTGCCAGCAGTGAGGACATTCGTGTGGAGCTGTTTTTT.

The rearrangement links TRBV5-1 to TRBJ1-6, with 8 positions matching TRBD1. After removal of 0 bases from V and 7 bases from J, the junction contained 9 bases not matched to a gene. CDR1 and CDR2 from the germline V gene are SGHRS and YFSETQ. CDR3 size: 17 residues. The CDR3 is CASSLGPGGSGNSPLHF. The CDR3 nucleotides are TGCGCCAGCAGCTTGGGGCCAGGGGGCTCTGGAAATTCACCCCTCCACTTT. The full variable domain, its missing parts supplied by reference TRBV5-1 and TRBJ1-6, is KAGVTQTPRYLIKTRGQQVTLSCSPISGHRSVSWYQQTPGQGLQFLFEYFSETQRNKGNFPGRFSGRQFSNSRSEMNVSTLELGDSALYLCASSLGPGGSGNSPLHFGNGTRLTVT.

This chain uses TRBV6-1 with TRBJ2-1; 9 positions agree with TRBD2. The CDR3 sequence is 15 residues long. Per germline, CDR1 MNHNS and CDR2 SASEGT. Trimming took 5 bases from V and 10 from J; bases not matched to a gene: 12. CDR3 nucleotide sequence: TGTGCCAGCAGTTCACTAGCGGGTTCAGGGAGGGAGCAGTTCTTC. Its protein is CASSSLAGSGREQFF.

The chain joins TRBV5-4 to TRBJ1-3, with D possibly being TRBD1 (6 bases). Germline V CDR1 and CDR2: SGHNT, YYREEE (reference sequence). The V gene lost 0 bases and the J gene lost 3 bases, with 10 bases spanning the gap. This CDR3 comprises 15 residues. CDR3 region: CASSLVGARGNTIYF. The CDR3 region has the DNA TGTGCCAGCAGCTTGGTGGGGGCGCGTGGAAACACCATATATTTT.

J is TRBJ2-7 and V is TRBV2, with D possibly being TRBD1 (6 bases). There are 14 residues in the CDR3. Germline values: CDR1 SNHLY, CDR2 FYNNEI. V was cut by 6 bases and J by 7 bases, with 19 bases left in between. CDR3 nucleotide sequence: TGTGCCAGCAGCGAAAGGGACATCGTATGGGAGCAGTACTTC. This codes for CASSERDIVWEQYF.